The 32 T cell receptor beta chains listed next were all sequenced from one sample in a study of cytomegalovirus exposure and HLA in healthy donors. Primers for the PCR totalled 60 Vbeta and 13 Jbeta. TCRdb's copy holds only in-frame clones and misses some; the assay was immunoSEQ multiplex PCR. The sample includes about 200,000 clones, roughly 80% of them seen just once. The sample consisted of PBMCs. The source is a girl between 2 and 10 years old in good health and CMV-seronegative.

CDR3 nucleotides: TGTGCCAGCAGCTCGCGGACAGGTAACTCCTACAATGAGCAGTTCTTC. It yields the protein CASSSRTGNSYNEQFF. The chain has TRBV13 and TRBJ2-1; 7 bases agree with TRBD1. This CDR3 comprises 16 residues. Germline CDR1 is PRHDT and CDR2 is FYEKMQ (reference sequence). V trimming: 4 bases; J trimming: 0 bases; junction bases outside the gene matches: 6.

This chain uses TRBV30 with TRBJ1-2; D is perhaps TRBD1 (6 bases). CDR1 is GTSNPN, CDR2 SVGIG, per germline (reference sequence). The germline V and J ends were trimmed by 2 bases and 6 bases, with 19 bases remaining between them. This CDR3 is built from 15 residues. In nucleotides, the CDR3 is TGTGCCTGGAGTAGTCGGGGCGTAGGGGGAAATGGCTACACCTTC. It translates to CAWSSRGVGGNGYTF.

This clone came up once. The rearrangement links TRBV6-5 to TRBJ1-2, with a tentative D call TRBD1 (6 bases). V lost 5 bases, J lost 5 bases, and 12 bases lay in between. CDR1 is MNHEY, CDR2 SVGAGI, per germline. The CDR3 consists of 13 residues. The CDR3 DNA reads TGTGCCAGCAGTGAGGACAGTAATTATGGCTACACCTTC. This codes for CASSEDSNYGYTF.

This clone was picked up one time. The rearrangement uses TRBV18 and TRBJ2-6; D perhaps matches TRBD1 (5 bases). From germline, CDR1 is KGHSH and CDR2 LQKENI. V shed 4 bases and J shed 0 bases, with 10 bases lying between them. The CDR3 runs 16 residues. The CDR3 is CASSRAQVSGANVLTF. The CDR3 DNA reads as TGTGCCAGCTCACGGGCACAGGTCTCTGGGGCCAACGTCCTGACTTTC.

In its sample, this clone was seen a few times. The chain recombines TRBV4-1 with TRBJ2-1; TRBD2 aligns across 12 bases. Germline V gene sequence: CDR1 MGHRA, CDR2 YSYEKL. V dropped 8 bases and J dropped 8; count of bases not matched to a gene: 10. This CDR3 has 15 amino acids. CDR3 loop: CASVRSSGGGYEQFF. DNA of the CDR3: TGCGCCAGCGTACGCTCTAGCGGGGGGGGTTATGAGCAGTTCTTC.

The chain couples TRBV20-1 to TRBJ2-1; no clear D. V lost 3 bases to trimming and J lost 8 bases, with 8 bases between them. The CDR3 contains 11 residues. Germline values: CDR1 DFQATT, CDR2 SNEGSKA (reference sequence). The CDR3 DNA is TGCAGTGCTAGGTTGAGCGATGAGCAGTTCTTC. Translating it yields CSARLSDEQFF.

The chain uses TRBV7-3 and TRBJ2-5, with 9 bases that match TRBD1. V shed 5 bases, J shed 4 bases, and the junction held 11 bases outside the gene matches. Germline V gene sequence: CDR1 SGHTA, CDR2 FQGTGA. The CDR3 runs 16 residues. CDR3 in amino acids: CASSPTGGLDGETQYF. The CDR3 nucleotides read TGTGCCAGCAGCCCGACAGGGGGGTTAGACGGAGAGACCCAGTACTTC.

The chain recombines TRBV5-1 with TRBJ2-5; possible D gene TRBD1, 5 bases. The germline V gene has CDR1 SGHRS and CDR2 YFSETQ. The CDR3 spans 13 residues. V lost 2 bases, J lost 3 bases, and 8 bases lay in between. CDR3 protein: CASSFNRKETQYF. The CDR3 DNA follows: TGCGCCAGCAGCTTTAACAGGAAAGAGACCCAGTACTTC. Full variable domain (outside the CDR3, taken from reference TRBV5-1 and TRBJ2-5): KAGVTQTPRYLIKTRGQQVTLSCSPISGHRSVSWYQQTPGQGLQFLFEYFSETQRNKGNFPGRFSGRQFSNSRSEMNVSTLELGDSALYLCASSFNRKETQYFGPGTRLLVL.

This clone showed up just a few times. The chain has TRBV7-2 and TRBJ2-1; D perhaps matches TRBD1 (6 bases). Germline assignment: CDR1 SGHTA and CDR2 FQGNSA. This CDR3 comprises 13 residues. V lost 5 bases to trimming and J lost 10 bases, with 15 bases between them. The DNA for the CDR3 is TGTGCCAGCAGCCGAAAGGCCGGGACAGAGCAGTTCTTC. Its protein product is CASSRKAGTEQFF.

The genes are TRBV7-3 and TRBJ2-1; tentative D call: TRBD1 (6 bases). The CDR3 loop spans 18 amino acids. The V gene lost 1 base and the J gene lost 8 bases, with 24 bases spanning the gap. Germline V gene sequence: CDR1 SGHTA, CDR2 FQGTGA. The CDR3 coding sequence is TGTGCCAGCAGCTTAAGGGGGCCTACTACCACCTGGGGAGATGAGCAGTTCTTC. Translated: CASSLRGPTTTWGDEQFF.

The table lists this clone with a few counts. This chain connects TRBV11-2 to TRBJ1-4; 8 nucleotides line up with TRBD1. The CDR3 covers 17 residues. Trimming cost V 1 base and J 2 bases; bases outside gene matches: 6. Germline V gene lookup returns CDR1 SGHAT and CDR2 FQNNGV. CDR3 loop: CASSLGPGDRTNEKLFF. Written as DNA, the CDR3 is TGTGCCAGCAGCTTAGGCCCCGGGGACAGGACTAATGAAAAACTGTTTTTT.

CDR3 bases: TGTGCCAGCATCGTGGGAGGGGCGATGGGTACTGAAGCTTTCTTT. Translated: CASIVGGAMGTEAFF. This chain uses TRBV7-9 with TRBJ1-1, with D perhaps matching TRBD1 (5 bases). CDR1 and CDR2 from the germline V gene are SEHNR and FQNEAQ (reference sequence). Trimming stripped 7 bases from V and 5 bases from J, with 20 bases between. The CDR3 spans 15 residues.

The chain combines TRBV4-1 with TRBJ2-7, with 7 bases identical to TRBD1. The germline V gene has CDR1 MGHRA and CDR2 YSYEKL. With V trimmed by 4 bases and J by 3 bases, 6 bases remained unmatched. This CDR3 is 14 amino acids long. CDR3: CASSPRGKLYEQYF. CDR3 DNA: TGCGCCAGCAGCCCCAGGGGGAAACTCTACGAGCAGTACTTC.

The rearrangement links TRBV6-1 to TRBJ2-4, with a possible D match to TRBD2 (5 bases). Trimming pared 5 bases from V and 0 bases from J, leaving 11 bases between. There are 15 residues in the CDR3. Germline V gives CDR1 MNHNS, CDR2 SASEGT. In nucleotides, the CDR3 is TGTGCCAGCAGTCTGTCGGACTTAGCCAAAAACATTCAGTACTTC. Residues: CASSLSDLAKNIQYF.

This chain joins TRBV6-6 and TRBJ2-1, with D tentatively TRBD2 (5 bases). From germline, CDR1 is MNHNY and CDR2 SVGAGI (reference sequence). CDR3 length equals 13 residues. Trimming removed 8 bases from V and 0 bases from J, with 8 bases in between. The CDR3 nucleotides are TGTGCCAGCGGCGGGTACTCCTACAATGAGCAGTTCTTC. Translating gives CASGGYSYNEQFF.

V and J are TRBV2 and TRBJ2-2, with D possibly being TRBD2 (5 bases). Germline V gene lookup returns CDR1 SNHLY and CDR2 FYNNEI. V lost 9 bases and J lost 1, with 9 bases in between. The CDR3 runs to 13 residues. The CDR3 reads CAREGLNTGELFF. Here the CDR3 DNA reads TGTGCCAGGGAAGGACTGAACACCGGGGAGCTGTTTTTT.

The J gene is TRBJ1-4, the V gene TRBV4-1, with D possibly TRBD1 on 6 matching bases. The CDR3 extends over 14 amino acids. V was cut by 7 bases and J by 7 bases, with 16 bases left in between. The germline V gene has CDR1 MGHRA and CDR2 YSYEKL. As DNA, the CDR3 is TGCGCCAGCAAGCTAGGACAGAGGGGTGAAAAACTGTTTTTT. Translated, it gives CASKLGQRGEKLFF.

The chain uses TRBV4-1 and TRBJ1-2, with 7 bases lining up with TRBD1. V trimming: 4 bases; J trimming: 6 bases; junction bases outside the gene matches: 14. CDR1 is MGHRA, CDR2 YSYEKL, per germline. The CDR3 consists of 16 residues. Here the CDR3 DNA reads TGCGCCAGCAGCCCATCCACAGGGGTCTCACCTGATGGCTACACCTTC. Protein product: CASSPSTGVSPDGYTF.

The V call is TRBV18, the J call TRBJ1-2; a possible D gene is TRBD1 (5 bases). This CDR3 is built from 13 residues. Looked up from germline, CDR1 is KGHSH and CDR2 is LQKENI. Trimming took 1 base from V and 2 from J, leaving 5 bases between them. For the CDR3, the DNA is TGTGCCAGCTCACCACAGGGGAACTATGGCTACACCTTC. This encodes CASSPQGNYGYTF.

This chain's CDR3 is CASSIRDRGFFGYTF. The DNA for the CDR3 is TGTGCCAGCAGCATCCGGGACAGGGGTTTTTTTGGCTACACCTTC. The chain links TRBV5-4 to TRBJ1-2, with TRBD1 matching 10 bases. Unmatched junction bases numbered 10, after V lost 4 bases and J lost 7 bases. This CDR3 comprises 15 residues. Per germline, CDR1 SGHNT and CDR2 YYREEE (reference sequence).

J is TRBJ1-1 and V is TRBV5-4; 8 bases are a match to TRBD1. From germline, CDR1 is SGHNT and CDR2 YYREEE (reference sequence). After removal of 1 base from V and 1 base from J, the junction contained 3 bases not matched to a gene. The CDR3 consists of 15 residues. CDR3 nucleotide sequence: TGTGCCAGCAGCTTGACCGGACAGGGGAACACTGAAGCTTTCTTT. Translating it yields CASSLTGQGNTEAFF.

The chain has TRBV4-1 and TRBJ1-2; D might be TRBD1 (5 bases). This CDR3 has 15 amino acids. Trimming pared 0 bases from V and 8 bases from J, leaving 16 bases between. Germline V gives CDR1 MGHRA, CDR2 YSYEKL. CDR3 sequence: CASSQDGSGPEGYTF. The CDR3, as DNA: TGCGCCAGCAGCCAAGATGGATCAGGGCCGGAAGGCTACACCTTC.

This chain connects TRBV5-1 to TRBJ2-7; 7 bases agree with TRBD1. The CDR3 consists of 17 residues. The germline gives CDR1 SGHRS, CDR2 YFSETQ. V lost 3 bases, J lost 4 bases, and 16 bases stayed unmatched. CDR3 region: CASSSTSAWDRQYEQYF. Written as DNA, the CDR3 is TGCGCCAGCAGCTCAACATCGGCCTGGGACAGACAATACGAGCAGTACTTC.

V is TRBV4-1 and J is TRBJ2-2; 10 bases are a match to TRBD2. The CDR3 is made up of 15 amino acids. Per germline, CDR1 MGHRA and CDR2 YSYEKL. Unmatched junction bases numbered 2, after V lost 1 base and J lost 6 bases. The CDR3 DNA reads as TGCGCCAGCAGCCAAGTAGGGACTAGCGCCGGGGAGCTGTTTTTT. Translating it yields CASSQVGTSAGELFF.

The chain combines TRBV4-1 with TRBJ2-1; 11 bases fit TRBD2. Germline CDR1 MGHRA, CDR2 YSYEKL. After removal of 0 bases from V and 6 bases from J, the junction contained 7 bases not matched to a gene. The CDR3 is 17 residues long. This CDR3 is CASSQDIAGGKRNEQFF. The CDR3 region has the DNA TGCGCCAGCAGCCAAGACATAGCGGGAGGGAAACGCAATGAGCAGTTCTTC.

The chain joins TRBV5-1 to TRBJ2-3; D ambiguous. Trimming pared 8 bases from V and 2 bases from J, leaving 15 bases between. The CDR3 runs to 14 residues. CDR1 and CDR2 (germline): SGHRS, YFSETQ. CDR3 DNA sequence: TGCGCCAGTTCTGACTTTACTAACACAGATACGCAGTATTTT. Protein product: CASSDFTNTDTQYF.

The V and J genes are TRBV5-4 and TRBJ2-7, with 8 bases fitting TRBD1. The trim removed 4 bases at V and 3 bases at J, leaving 6 bases unmatched. Germline lookup yields CDR1 SGHNT and CDR2 YYREEE (reference sequence). CDR3 size: 14 residues. Here the CDR3 reads CASSGQGGNYEQYF. The CDR3 DNA reads TGTGCCAGCAGCGGACAGGGCGGCAACTACGAGCAGTACTTC.

This clone came up a few times. J is TRBJ2-5 and V is TRBV5-1; 8 bases are shared with TRBD1. Trimming cost V 7 bases and J 1 base; bases outside gene matches: 6. The CDR3 extends over 14 amino acids. Germline V CDR1 and CDR2: SGHRS, YFSETQ. CDR3 coding DNA: TGCGCCAGCCAAATGGGGACAGGCCAAGAGACCCAGTACTTC. Its translation is CASQMGTGQETQYF. The variable domain in full, with the rest retrieved from reference TRBV5-1 and TRBJ2-5, is KAGVTQTPRYLIKTRGQQVTLSCSPISGHRSVSWYQQTPGQGLQFLFEYFSETQRNKGNFPGRFSGRQFSNSRSEMNVSTLELGDSALYLCASQMGTGQETQYFGPGTRLLVL.

This chain uses TRBV5-5 with TRBJ2-1, with D perhaps TRBD2 (5 bases). This CDR3 spans 15 amino acids. V dropped 4 bases and J dropped 0 bases, with 11 bases sitting between them. Germline assignment: CDR1 SGHKS and CDR2 YYEKEE (reference sequence). CDR3 DNA sequence: TGTGCCAGCAGCGTAGAGGGAAGCTCCTACAATGAGCAGTTCTTC. It yields the protein CASSVEGSSYNEQFF. The complete variable domain, with remaining parts taken from reference TRBV5-5 and TRBJ2-1, reads DAGVTQSPTHLIKTRGQQVTLRCSPISGHKSVSWYQQVLGQGPQFIFQYYEKEERGRGNFPDRFSARQFPNYSSELNVNALLLGDSALYLCASSVEGSSYNEQFFGPGTRLTVL.

This clone was observed a few times. This chain uses TRBV6-6 with TRBJ1-4, with 7 nucleotides matching TRBD1. Germline CDR1 MNHNY, CDR2 SVGAGI (reference sequence). The CDR3 extends over 12 amino acids. Trimming removed 6 bases from V and 6 bases from J; junction bases left unmatched: 1. The CDR3 is CASSDRDEKLFF. In DNA form, the CDR3 reads TGTGCCAGCAGCGACAGGGATGAAAAACTGTTTTTT.

The chain is built from TRBV7-9 and TRBJ2-7; 12 bases are shared with TRBD2. There are 16 residues in the CDR3. V shed 11 bases and J 2 bases; nucleotides not matched to a gene: 13. The germline CDR1 and CDR2 sequences are SEHNR and FQNEAQ (reference sequence). The CDR3 sequence: CAASAGTSGHTYEQYF. The CDR3 nucleotides read TGTGCCGCATCGGCCGGGACTAGCGGGCATACCTACGAGCAGTACTTC.

For this clone: Other DNA sequences in the sample encode the same CDR3. The chain recombines TRBV7-9 with TRBJ2-3, with D unclear. The CDR3 length is 14 residues. Germline V CDR1 and CDR2: SEHNR, FQNEAQ (reference sequence). The V gene lost 4 bases and the J gene lost 1 base, with 9 bases spanning the gap. The CDR3 loop is CASSSRQGTDTQYF. The CDR3 DNA follows: TGTGCCAGCAGCTCTCGGCAGGGCACAGATACGCAGTATTTT. Using reference TRBV7-9 and TRBJ2-3 for the parts outside the CDR3, the full variable domain is DTGVSQNPRHKITKRGQNVTFRCDPISEHNRLYWYRQTLGQGPEFLTYFQNEAQLEKSRLLSDRFSAERPKGSFSTLEIQRTEQGDSAMYLCASSSRQGTDTQYFGPGTRLTVL.